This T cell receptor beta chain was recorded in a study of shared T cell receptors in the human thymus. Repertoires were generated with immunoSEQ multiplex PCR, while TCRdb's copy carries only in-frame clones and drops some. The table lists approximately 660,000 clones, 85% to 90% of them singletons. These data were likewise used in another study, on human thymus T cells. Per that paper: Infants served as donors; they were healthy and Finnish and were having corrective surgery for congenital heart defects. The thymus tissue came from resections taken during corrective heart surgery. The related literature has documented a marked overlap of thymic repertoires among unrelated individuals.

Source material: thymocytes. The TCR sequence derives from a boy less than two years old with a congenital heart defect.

CDR3 sequence: CATWTSGEGGSYNEQFF. CDR3 sequence (DNA): TGTGCCACCTGGACTAGCGGGGAAGGGGGGTCCTACAATGAGCAGTTCTTC. The chain links TRBV10-3 to TRBJ2-1, with 12 bases fitting TRBD2. V lost 10 bases to trimming and J lost 1 base; unmatched junction nucleotides: 11. This CDR3 has 17 amino acids. CDR1 is ENHRY and CDR2 is SYGVKD in the germline V gene.